The T cell receptor (beta chain) under discussion was sequenced for a study of blood T cell repertoires in COVID-19. Germline CDR1 SGHAT, CDR2 FQNNGV. The V and J ends lost 7 bases and 4 bases respectively, with 14 bases between them. There are 14 residues in the CDR3. This clone was observed a single time. The assay was immunoSEQ multiplex PCR, and TCRdb's table has in-frame clones only and misses some. The data hold 55,000 to 75,000 clones, with about 86% observed a single time. This clonotype originated in a man in his fifties or sixties with acute or convalescent COVID-19. This sequence joins TRBV11-2 and TRBJ2-1, with D possibly being TRBD1 (5 bases). Sequenced material: peripheral blood. The CDR3 DNA reads TGTGCCAGCACCTTGGGGCTACTTTACAATGAGCAGTTCTTC. It specifies CASTLGLLYNEQFF.